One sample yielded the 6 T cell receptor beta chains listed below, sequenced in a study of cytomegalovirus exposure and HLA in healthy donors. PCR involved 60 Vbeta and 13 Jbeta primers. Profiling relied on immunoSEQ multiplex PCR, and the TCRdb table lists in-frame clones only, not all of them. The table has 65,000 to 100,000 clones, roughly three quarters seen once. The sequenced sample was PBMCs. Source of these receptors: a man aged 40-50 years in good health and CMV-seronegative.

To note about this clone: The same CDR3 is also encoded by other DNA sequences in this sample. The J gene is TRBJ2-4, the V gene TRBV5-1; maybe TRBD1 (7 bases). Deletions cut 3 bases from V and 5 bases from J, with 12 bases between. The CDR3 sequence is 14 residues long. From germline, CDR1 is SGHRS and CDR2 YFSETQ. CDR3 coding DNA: TGCGCCAGCAGCTGGGCGGGGACAGAAAACATTCAGTACTTC. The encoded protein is CASSWAGTENIQYF.

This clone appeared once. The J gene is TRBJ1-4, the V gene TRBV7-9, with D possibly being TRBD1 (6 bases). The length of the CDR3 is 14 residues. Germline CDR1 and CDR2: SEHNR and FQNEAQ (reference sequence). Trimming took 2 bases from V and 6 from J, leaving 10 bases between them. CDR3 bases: TGTGCCAGCAGCTTACGGGGGGCTGATGAAAAACTGTTTTTT. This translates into CASSLRGADEKLFF.

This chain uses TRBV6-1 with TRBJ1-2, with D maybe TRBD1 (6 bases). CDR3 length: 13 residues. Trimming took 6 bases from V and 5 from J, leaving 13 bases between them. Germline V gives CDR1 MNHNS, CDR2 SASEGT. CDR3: CASSESGVYGYTF. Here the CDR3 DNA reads TGTGCCAGCAGCGAATCAGGGGTTTATGGCTACACCTTC.

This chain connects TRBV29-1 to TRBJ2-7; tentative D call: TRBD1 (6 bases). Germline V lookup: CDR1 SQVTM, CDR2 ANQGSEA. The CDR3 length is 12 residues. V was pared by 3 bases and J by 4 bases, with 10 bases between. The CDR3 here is CSVEKQGYEQYF. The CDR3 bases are TGCAGCGTTGAGAAACAGGGATACGAGCAGTACTTC.

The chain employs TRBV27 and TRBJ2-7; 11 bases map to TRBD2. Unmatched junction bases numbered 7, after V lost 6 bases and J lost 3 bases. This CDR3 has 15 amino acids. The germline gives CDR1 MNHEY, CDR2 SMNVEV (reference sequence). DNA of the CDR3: TGTGCCAGCAGATACACCGGGACTAGCGGCTACGAGCAGTACTTC. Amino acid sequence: CASRYTGTSGYEQYF.

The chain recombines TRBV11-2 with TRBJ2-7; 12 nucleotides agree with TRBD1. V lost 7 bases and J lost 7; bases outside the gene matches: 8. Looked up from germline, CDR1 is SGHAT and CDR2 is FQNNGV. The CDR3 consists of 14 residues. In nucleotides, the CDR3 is TGTGCCAGCAACTTGGGACAGGGGGCTCGAGAGCAGTACTTC. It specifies CASNLGQGAREQYF.